This TCR beta chain comes out of a study of CD8+ T cells in alopecia areata. This clone was found a few times. What it recognizes is unknown. Following RNA extraction, reverse transcription yielded cDNA that acted as the sequencing template. Assay: immunoSEQ multiplex PCR; the TCRdb copy retains only in-frame clones and omits some. This table has 90,000 to 120,000 clones, 45% to 70% appearing once. The V gene lost 5 bases and the J gene lost 3 bases, with 17 bases spanning the gap. The CDR3 has 15 residues. CDR1 and CDR2 (germline): SEHNR, FQNEAQ (reference sequence). Study observations and caveats: TCR sharing was clearer in mice than between patients, perhaps partly owing to patient HLA diversity. Higher clonality than in normal scalp was seen in lesional scalp, especially alopecia totalis/universalis. Normal-skin resident alphabeta T cells also appear among scalp sample sequences.

Sorted out of PBMCs were CD4+ T cells and CD8+ T cells. The source material was CD8+ T cells sorted from blood. This clonotype was obtained from a human donor in good health. V gene TRBV7-9 combines with J gene TRBJ2-7, with D uncertain. The CDR3 DNA reads TGTGCCAGCAGCCCCGGGTACTCGAAACACTACGAGCAGTACTTC. This encodes CASSPGYSKHYEQYF.